A selection of T cell receptor beta chains follows, all from one sample in a study of T-cell memory formation after mild COVID-19. TCRdb re-called the 5' RACE reads with MiXCR, one entry per CDR3 protein. The table includes 250,000 to 350,000 distinct CDR3 sequences, roughly 15% detected once. The sample was PBMCs or a T cell subset sorted from them (not recorded which). These receptors were obtained from a man aged 18 to 30 who had mild COVID-19 (a few samples of this study predate the infection). Cell type and time point are not known. The CDR3 runs from the conserved cysteine through the conserved F or W. A D gene is named only where the DNA matches it firmly. Where a row states a size, it is once, few, many or the class of an expanded clone; other rows omit it.

>TRBV27|NA|NA|TRBJ2-6
TGTGCCAGCAGTTCTCTTTGGGTGGGGGCCAACGTCCTGACTTTC
CASSSLWVGANVLTF
>TRBV11-2|TRBD1|many|TRBJ2-7
TGTGCCAGCAGCTTATGGGACAGGGGCGGTCTTGGCGAGCAGTACTTC
CASSLWDRGGLGEQYF
>TRBV7-2|NA|NA|TRBJ1-6
TGTGCCAGCAGCTCCCTCGGGGTCGGTAATTCACCCCTCCACTTT
CASSSLGVGNSPLHF
>TRBV2|TRBD1|NA|TRBJ1-1
TGTGCCAGCAGTGCTCCGGGACAGGGGGACGGAGCTTTCTTT
CASSAPGQGDGAFF
>TRBV9|NA|once|TRBJ1-2
TGTGCCAGCAGCGTAAGACAGAATGGATATGGCTACACCTTC
CASSVRQNGYGYTF
>TRBV6-1|NA|few|TRBJ1-5
TGTGCCAGCAGTGAGACAAGGAATCAGCCCCAGCATTTT
CASSETRNQPQHF
>TRBV7-2|TRBD1|NA|TRBJ1-2
TGTGCCAGCAGTCCCCAGGGACAGCTCTATGGCTACACCTTC
CASSPQGQLYGYTF
>TRBV5-1|TRBD1|NA|TRBJ1-1
TGCGCCAGCAGCTTGGCTAGAACAGGGGCGAACACTGAAGCTTTCTTT
CASSLARTGANTEAFF
>TRBV30|NA|few|TRBJ2-5
TGTGCCTGGAGAATACAGGGGGGGCAGACCCAGTACTTC
CAWRIQGGQTQYF
>TRBV4-1|TRBD1|few|TRBJ2-7
TGCGCCAGCAGCCATGAACCTGGGACAGGGACCTACGAGCAGTACTTC
CASSHEPGTGTYEQYF
>TRBV20-1|TRBD1|few|TRBJ1-1
TGCAGTGCTAGGGAGACAGGGGTAATCGGGGCTTTCTTT
CSARETGVIGAFF
>TRBV5-1|NA|NA|TRBJ1-2
TGCGCCAGCAGCTGGGGTCTTAGACCCCCCTCTTATGGCTACACCTTC
CASSWGLRPPSYGYTF
>TRBV7-9|NA|few|TRBJ1-6
TGTGCCAGCAGCTTAAAACTGGCAGGGTCACCCCTCCACTTT
CASSLKLAGSPLHF
>TRBV5-1|NA|NA|TRBJ2-7
TGCGCCAGCAGCGCCCGCACCGGGACGGGATTCTACGAGCAGTACTTC
CASSARTGTGFYEQYF
>TRBV3-1|NA|many|TRBJ2-1
TGTGCCAGCAGCCAAGGTCCACAGACCTACAATGAGCAGTTCTTC
CASSQGPQTYNEQFF
>TRBV7-2|NA|NA|TRBJ2-5
TGTGCCAGCAGCTTACGGGCAATTACAGAGACCCAGTACTTC
CASSLRAITETQYF